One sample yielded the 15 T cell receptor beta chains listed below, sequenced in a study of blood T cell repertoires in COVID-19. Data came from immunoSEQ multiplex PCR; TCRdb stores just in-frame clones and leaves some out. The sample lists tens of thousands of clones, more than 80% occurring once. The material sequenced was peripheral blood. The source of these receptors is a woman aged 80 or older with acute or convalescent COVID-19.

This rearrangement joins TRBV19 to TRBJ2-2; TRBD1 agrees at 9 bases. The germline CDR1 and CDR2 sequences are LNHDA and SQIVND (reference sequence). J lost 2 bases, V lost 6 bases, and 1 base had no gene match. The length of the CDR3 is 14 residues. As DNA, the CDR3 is TGTGCCAGTAGGACAGGGGGTAACACCGGGGAGCTGTTTTTT. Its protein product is CASRTGGNTGELFF. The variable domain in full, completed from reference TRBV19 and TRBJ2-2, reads DGGITQSPKYLFRKEGQNVTLSCEQNLNHDAMYWYRQDPGQGLRLIYYSQIVNDFQKGDIAEGYSVSREKKESFPLTVTSAQKNPTAFYLCASRTGGNTGELFFGEGSRLTVL.

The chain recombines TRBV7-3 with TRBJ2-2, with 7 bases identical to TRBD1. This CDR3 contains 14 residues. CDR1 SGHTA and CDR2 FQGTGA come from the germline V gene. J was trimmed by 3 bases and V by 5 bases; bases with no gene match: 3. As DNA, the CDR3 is TGTGCCAGCAGCCCAGACAGGGACACCGGGGAGCTGTTTTTT. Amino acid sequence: CASSPDRDTGELFF.

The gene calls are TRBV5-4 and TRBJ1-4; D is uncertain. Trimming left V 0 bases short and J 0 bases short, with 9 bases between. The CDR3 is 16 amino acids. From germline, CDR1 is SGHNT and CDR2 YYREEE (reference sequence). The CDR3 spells CASSLGGIATNEKLFF. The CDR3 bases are TGTGCCAGCAGCTTGGGAGGGATTGCAACTAATGAAAAACTGTTTTTT.

DNA of the CDR3: TGTGCCAGCAGTTTCGGAAGTAGCGGCTCGCGGGAGCAGTTCTTC. Translated: CASSFGSSGSREQFF. The V gene is TRBV6-5, the J gene TRBJ2-1; possibly TRBD2 for D (6 bases). Germline values: CDR1 MNHEY, CDR2 SVGAGI. The V end was cut by 4 bases, the J end by 10 bases, with 20 bases between. The CDR3 loop spans 15 amino acids.

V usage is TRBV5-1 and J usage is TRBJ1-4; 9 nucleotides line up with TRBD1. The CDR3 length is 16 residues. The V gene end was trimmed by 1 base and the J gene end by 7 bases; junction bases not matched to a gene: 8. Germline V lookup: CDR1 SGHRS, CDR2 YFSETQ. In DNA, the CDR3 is TGCGCCAGCAGCTTGACAGGGGGCGCCTCCGGTGAAAAACTGTTTTTT. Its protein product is CASSLTGGASGEKLFF.

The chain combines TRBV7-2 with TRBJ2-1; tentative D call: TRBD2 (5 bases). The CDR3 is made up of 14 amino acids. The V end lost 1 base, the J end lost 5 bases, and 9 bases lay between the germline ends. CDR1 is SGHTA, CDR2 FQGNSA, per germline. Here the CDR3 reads CASSLGLPNNEQFF. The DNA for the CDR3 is TGTGCCAGCAGCTTAGGACTACCCAACAATGAGCAGTTCTTC.

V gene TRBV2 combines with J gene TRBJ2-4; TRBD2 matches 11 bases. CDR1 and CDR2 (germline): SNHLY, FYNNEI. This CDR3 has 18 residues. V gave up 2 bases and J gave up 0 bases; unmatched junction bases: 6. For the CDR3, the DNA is TGTGCCAGCAGTGAATTAGCGGGAGGGCCGGGAGCCAAAAACATTCAGTACTTC. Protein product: CASSELAGGPGAKNIQYF.

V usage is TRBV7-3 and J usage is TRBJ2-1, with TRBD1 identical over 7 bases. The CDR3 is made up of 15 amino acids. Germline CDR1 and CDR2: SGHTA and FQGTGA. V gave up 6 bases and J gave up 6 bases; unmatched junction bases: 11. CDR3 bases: TGTGCCAGCAGTCGACCCGGGACAGAGGCCAATGAGCAGTTCTTC. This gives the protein CASSRPGTEANEQFF.

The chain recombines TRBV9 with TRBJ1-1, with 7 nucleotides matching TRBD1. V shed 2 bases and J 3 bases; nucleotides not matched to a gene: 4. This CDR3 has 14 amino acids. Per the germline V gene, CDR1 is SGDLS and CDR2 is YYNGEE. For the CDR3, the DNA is TGTGCCAGCAGCGTGGGACAGCGGGACACTGAAGCTTTCTTT. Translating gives CASSVGQRDTEAFF.

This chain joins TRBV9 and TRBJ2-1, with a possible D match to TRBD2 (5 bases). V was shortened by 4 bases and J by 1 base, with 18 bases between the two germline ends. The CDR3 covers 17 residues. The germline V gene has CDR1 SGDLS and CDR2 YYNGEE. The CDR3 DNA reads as TGTGCCAGCAGCCCACGGACTGGCAGCACATCCTACAATGAGCAGTTCTTC. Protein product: CASSPRTGSTSYNEQFF. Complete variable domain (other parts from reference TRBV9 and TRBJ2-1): DSGVTQTPKHLITATGQRVTLRCSPRSGDLSVYWYQQSLDQGLQFLIQYYNGEERAKGNILERFSAQQFPDLHSELNLSSLELGDSALYFCASSPRTGSTSYNEQFFGPGTRLTVL.

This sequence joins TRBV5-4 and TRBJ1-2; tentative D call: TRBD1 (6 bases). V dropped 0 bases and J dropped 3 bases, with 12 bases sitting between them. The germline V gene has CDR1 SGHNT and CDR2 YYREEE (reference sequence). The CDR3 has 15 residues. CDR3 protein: CASSLGGGADYGYTF. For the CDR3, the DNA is TGTGCCAGCAGCTTGGGCGGGGGCGCCGACTATGGCTACACCTTC.

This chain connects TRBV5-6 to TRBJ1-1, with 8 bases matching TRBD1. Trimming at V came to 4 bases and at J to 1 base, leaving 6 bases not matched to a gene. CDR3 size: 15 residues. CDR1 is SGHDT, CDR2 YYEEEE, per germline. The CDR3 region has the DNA TGTGCCAGCAGCCCAGGGGGCGCCGGGAACACTGAAGCTTTCTTT. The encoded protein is CASSPGGAGNTEAFF. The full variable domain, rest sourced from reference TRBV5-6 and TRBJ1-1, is DAGVTQSPTHLIKTRGQQVTLRCSPKSGHDTVSWYQQALGQGPQFIFQYYEEEERQRGNFPDRFSGHQFPNYSSELNVNALLLGDSALYLCASSPGGAGNTEAFFGQGTRLTVV.

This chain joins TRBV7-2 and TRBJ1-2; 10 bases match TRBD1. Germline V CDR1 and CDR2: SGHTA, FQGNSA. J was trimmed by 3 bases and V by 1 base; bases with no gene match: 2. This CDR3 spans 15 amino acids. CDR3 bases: TGTGCCAGCAGCTTAGTGACAGGGGGCGACTATGGCTACACCTTC. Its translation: CASSLVTGGDYGYTF.

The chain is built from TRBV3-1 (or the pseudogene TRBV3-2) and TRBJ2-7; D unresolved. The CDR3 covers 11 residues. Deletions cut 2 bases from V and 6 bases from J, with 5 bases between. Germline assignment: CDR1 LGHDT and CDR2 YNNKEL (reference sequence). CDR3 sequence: CASSQNSEQYF. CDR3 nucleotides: TGTGCCAGCAGCCAAAACAGCGAGCAGTACTTC.

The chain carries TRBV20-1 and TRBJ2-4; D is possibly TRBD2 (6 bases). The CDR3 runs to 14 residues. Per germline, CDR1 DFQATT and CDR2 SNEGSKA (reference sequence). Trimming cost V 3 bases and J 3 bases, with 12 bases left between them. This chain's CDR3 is CSASAGSNKNIQYF. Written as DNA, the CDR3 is TGCAGTGCTAGTGCGGGGTCAAACAAAAACATTCAGTACTTC.